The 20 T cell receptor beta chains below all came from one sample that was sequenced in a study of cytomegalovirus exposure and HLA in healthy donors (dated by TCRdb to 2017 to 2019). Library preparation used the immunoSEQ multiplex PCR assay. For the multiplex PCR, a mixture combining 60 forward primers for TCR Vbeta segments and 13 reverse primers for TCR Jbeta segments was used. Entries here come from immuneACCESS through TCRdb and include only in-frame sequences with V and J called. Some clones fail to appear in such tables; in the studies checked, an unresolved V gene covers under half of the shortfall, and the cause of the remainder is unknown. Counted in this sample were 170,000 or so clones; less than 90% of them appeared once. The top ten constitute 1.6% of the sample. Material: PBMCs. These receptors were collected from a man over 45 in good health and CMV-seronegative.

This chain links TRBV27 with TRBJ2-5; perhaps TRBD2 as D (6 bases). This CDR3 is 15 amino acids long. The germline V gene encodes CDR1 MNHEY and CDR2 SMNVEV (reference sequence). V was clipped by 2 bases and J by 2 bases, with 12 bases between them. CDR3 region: CASSLLATFQETQYF. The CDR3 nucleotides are TGTGCCAGCAGTTTACTAGCGACATTTCAAGAGACCCAGTACTTC.

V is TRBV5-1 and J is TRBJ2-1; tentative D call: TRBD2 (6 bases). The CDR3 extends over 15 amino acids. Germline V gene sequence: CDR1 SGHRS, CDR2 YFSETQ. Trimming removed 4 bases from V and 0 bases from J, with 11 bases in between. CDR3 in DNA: TGCGCCAGCAGCGGGGCGGGGAGCTCCTACAATGAGCAGTTCTTC. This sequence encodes CASSGAGSSYNEQFF.

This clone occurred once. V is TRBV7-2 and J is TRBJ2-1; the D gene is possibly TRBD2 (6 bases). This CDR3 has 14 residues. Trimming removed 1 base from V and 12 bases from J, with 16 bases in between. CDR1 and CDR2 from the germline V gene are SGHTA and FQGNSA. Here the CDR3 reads CASSLEYAGPGQFF. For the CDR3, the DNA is TGTGCCAGCAGCTTAGAGTATGCGGGGCCAGGGCAGTTCTTC.

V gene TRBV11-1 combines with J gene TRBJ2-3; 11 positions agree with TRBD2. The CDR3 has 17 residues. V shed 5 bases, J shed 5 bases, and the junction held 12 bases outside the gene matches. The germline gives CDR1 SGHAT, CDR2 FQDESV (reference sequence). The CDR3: CASSQPRLAGGLDTQYF. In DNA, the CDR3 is TGTGCCAGCAGCCAGCCCCGCCTAGCGGGAGGTCTAGATACGCAGTATTTT.

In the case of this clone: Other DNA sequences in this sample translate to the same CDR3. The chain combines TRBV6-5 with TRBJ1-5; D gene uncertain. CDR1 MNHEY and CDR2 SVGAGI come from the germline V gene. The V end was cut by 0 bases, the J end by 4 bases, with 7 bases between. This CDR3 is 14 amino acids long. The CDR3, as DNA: TGTGCCAGCAGTTACTCCACGGGGAATCAGCCCCAGCATTTT. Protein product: CASSYSTGNQPQHF.

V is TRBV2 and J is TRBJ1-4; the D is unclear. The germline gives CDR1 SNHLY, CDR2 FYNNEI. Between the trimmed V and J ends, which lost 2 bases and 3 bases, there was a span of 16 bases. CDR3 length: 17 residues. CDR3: CASSESGRALANEKLFF. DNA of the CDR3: TGTGCCAGCAGTGAAAGCGGGAGGGCGTTGGCTAATGAAAAACTGTTTTTT.

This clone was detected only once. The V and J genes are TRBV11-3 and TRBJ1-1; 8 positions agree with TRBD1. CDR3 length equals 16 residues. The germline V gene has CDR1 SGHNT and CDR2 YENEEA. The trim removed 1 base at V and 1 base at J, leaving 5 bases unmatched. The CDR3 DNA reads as TGTGCCAGCAGCTTAGGAGGGGACAGGACGAACACTGAAGCTTTCTTT. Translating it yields CASSLGGDRTNTEAFF.

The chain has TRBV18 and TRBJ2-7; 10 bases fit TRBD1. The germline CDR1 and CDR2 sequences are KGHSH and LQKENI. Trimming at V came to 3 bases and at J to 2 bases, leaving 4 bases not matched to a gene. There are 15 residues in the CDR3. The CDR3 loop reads CASSPDRGEPYEQYF. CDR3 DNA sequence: TGTGCCAGCTCACCGGACAGGGGGGAACCCTACGAGCAGTACTTC.

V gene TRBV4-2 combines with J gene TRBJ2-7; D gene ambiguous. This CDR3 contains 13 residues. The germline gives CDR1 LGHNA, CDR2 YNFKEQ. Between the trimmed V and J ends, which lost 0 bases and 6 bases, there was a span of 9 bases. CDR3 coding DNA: TGTGCCAGCAGCCAAGATTTAGTGCGCGAGCAGTACTTC. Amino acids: CASSQDLVREQYF.

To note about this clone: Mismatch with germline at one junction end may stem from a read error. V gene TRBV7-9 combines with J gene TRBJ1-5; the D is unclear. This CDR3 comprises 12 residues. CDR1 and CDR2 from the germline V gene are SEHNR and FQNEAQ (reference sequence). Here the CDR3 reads CSSSRPGEPQHF. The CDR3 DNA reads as TGTTCCAGCAGCCGACCCGGGGAGCCCCAGCATTTT. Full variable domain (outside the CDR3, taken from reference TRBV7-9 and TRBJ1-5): DTGVSQNPRHKITKRGQNVTFRCDPISEHNRLYWYRQTLGQGPEFLTYFQNEAQLEKSRLLSDRFSAERPKGSFSTLEIQRTEQGDSAMYLCSSSRPGEPQHFGDGTRLSIL.

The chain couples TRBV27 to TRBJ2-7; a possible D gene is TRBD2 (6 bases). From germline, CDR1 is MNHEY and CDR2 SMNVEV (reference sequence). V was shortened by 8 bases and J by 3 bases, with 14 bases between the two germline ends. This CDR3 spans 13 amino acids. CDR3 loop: CASGAGKNYEQYF. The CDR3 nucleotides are TGTGCCAGCGGGGCGGGAAAAAACTACGAGCAGTACTTC.

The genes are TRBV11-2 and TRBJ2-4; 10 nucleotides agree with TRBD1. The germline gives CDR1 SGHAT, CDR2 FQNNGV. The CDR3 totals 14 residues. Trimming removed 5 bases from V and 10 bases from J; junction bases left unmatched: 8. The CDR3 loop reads CASSLFRDRGIQYF. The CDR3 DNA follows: TGTGCCAGCAGCCTCTTCCGGGACAGGGGAATTCAGTACTTC.

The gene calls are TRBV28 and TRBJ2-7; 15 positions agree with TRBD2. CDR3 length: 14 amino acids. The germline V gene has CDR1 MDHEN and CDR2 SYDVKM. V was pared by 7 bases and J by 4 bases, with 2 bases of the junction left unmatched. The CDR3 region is CASMGTSGRYEQYF. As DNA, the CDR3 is TGTGCCAGCATGGGGACTAGCGGGAGGTACGAGCAGTACTTC.

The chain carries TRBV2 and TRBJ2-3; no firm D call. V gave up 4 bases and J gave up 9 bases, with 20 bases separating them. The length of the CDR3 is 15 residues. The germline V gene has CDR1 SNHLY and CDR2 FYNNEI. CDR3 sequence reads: CASSARSFPQGTQYF. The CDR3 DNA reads TGTGCCAGCAGTGCTAGGTCCTTCCCCCAAGGCACGCAGTATTTT.

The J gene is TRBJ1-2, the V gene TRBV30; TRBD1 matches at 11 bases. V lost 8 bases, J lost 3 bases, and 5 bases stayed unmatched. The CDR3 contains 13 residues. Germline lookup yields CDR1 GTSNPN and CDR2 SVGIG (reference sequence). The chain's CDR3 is CATGQGGHYGYTF. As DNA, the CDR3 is TGTGCCACGGGACAGGGGGGTCACTATGGCTACACCTTC.

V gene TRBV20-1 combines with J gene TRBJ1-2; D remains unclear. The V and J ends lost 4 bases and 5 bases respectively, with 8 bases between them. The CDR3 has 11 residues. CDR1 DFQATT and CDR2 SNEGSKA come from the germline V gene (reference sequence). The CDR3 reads CSANSLYGYTF. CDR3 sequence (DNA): TGCAGTGCTAACAGTCTTTATGGCTACACCTTC.

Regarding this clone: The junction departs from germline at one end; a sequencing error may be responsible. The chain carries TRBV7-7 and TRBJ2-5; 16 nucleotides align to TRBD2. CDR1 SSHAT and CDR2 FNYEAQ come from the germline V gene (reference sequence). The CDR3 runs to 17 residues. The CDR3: CASSLGTSGGEQETQYF. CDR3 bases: TGTGCTAGCAGCTTGGGGACTAGCGGGGGGGAACAAGAGACCCAGTACTTC.

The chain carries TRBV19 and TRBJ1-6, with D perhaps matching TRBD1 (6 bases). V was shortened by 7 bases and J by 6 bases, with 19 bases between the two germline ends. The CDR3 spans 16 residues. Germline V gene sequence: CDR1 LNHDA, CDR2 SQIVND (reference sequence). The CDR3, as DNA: TGTGCCAGTACCCTCGAGGGGCAGGGGATTAATTCACCCCTCCACTTT. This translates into CASTLEGQGINSPLHF.

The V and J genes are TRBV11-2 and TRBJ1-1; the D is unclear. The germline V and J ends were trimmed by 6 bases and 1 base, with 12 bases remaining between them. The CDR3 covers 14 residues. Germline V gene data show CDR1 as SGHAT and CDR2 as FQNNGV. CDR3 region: CASRPPTGNTEAFF. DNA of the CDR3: TGTGCCAGCAGGCCACCTACTGGGAACACTGAAGCTTTCTTT.

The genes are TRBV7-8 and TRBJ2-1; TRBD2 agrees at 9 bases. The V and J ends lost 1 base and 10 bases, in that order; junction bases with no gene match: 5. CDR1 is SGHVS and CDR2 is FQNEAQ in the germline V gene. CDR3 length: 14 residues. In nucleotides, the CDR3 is TGTGCCAGCAGCTTAGATAGCGGGAGCCTCGAGCAGTTCTTC. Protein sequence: CASSLDSGSLEQFF.